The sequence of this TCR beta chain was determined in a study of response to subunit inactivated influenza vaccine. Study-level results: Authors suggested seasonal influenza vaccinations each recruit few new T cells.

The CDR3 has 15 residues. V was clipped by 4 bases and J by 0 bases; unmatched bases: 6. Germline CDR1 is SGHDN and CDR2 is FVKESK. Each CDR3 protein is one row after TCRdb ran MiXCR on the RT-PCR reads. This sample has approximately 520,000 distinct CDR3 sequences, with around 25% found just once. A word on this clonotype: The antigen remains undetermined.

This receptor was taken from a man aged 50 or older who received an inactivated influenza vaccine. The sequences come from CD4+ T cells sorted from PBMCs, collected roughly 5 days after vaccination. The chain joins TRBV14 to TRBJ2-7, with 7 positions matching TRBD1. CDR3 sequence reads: CASSLDRADSYEQYF. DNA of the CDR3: TGTGCCAGCAGCCTTGACAGGGCTGACTCCTACGAGCAGTACTTC. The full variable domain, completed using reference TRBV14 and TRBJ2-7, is EAGVTQFPSHSVIEKGQTVTLRCDPISGHDNLYWYRRVMGKEIKFLLHFVKESKQDESGMPNNRFLAERTGGTYSTLKVQPAELEDSGVYFCASSLDRADSYEQYFGPGTRLTVT.